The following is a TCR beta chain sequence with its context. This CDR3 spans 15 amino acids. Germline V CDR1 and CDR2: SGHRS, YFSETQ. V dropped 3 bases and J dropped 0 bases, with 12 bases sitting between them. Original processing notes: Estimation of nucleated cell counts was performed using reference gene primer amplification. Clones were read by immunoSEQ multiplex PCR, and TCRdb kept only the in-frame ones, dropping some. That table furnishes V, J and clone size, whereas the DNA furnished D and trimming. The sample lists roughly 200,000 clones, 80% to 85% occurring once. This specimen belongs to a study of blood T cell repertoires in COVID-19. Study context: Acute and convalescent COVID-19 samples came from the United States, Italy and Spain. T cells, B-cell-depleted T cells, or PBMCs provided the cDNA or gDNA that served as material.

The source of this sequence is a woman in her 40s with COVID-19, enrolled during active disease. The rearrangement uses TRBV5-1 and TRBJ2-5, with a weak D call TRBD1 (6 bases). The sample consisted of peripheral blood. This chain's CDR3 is CASSSGTSNQETQYF. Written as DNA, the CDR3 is TGCGCCAGCAGCTCCGGGACAAGTAACCAAGAGACCCAGTACTTC.